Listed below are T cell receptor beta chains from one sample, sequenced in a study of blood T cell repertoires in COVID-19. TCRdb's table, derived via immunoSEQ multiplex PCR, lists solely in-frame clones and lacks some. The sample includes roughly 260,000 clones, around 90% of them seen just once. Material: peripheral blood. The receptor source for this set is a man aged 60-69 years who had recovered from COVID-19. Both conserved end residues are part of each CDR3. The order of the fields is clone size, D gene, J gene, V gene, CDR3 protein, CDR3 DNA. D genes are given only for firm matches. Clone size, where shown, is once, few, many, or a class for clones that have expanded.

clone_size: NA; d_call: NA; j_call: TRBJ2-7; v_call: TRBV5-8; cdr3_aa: CASSSNRGGTTYEQYF; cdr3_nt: TGTGCCAGCAGCAGTAACAGGGGGGGGACCACCTACGAGCAGTACTTC
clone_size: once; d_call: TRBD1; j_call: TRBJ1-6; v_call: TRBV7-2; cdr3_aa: CASSSRTGGSPLHF; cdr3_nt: TGTGCCAGCAGCTCCCGGACAGGGGGTTCACCCCTCCACTTT
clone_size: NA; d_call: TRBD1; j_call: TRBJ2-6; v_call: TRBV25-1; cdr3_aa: CASRGQGISGANVLTF; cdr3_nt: TGTGCCAGCAGGGGACAGGGAATCTCTGGGGCCAACGTCCTGACTTTC
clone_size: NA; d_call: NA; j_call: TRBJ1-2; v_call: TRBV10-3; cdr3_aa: CAIRGSEANYGYTF; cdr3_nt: TGTGCCATCAGGGGCTCCGAAGCTAACTATGGCTACACCTTC
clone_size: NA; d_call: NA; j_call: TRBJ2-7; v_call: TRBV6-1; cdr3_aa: CASSAGKGRGSSYEQYF; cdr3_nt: TGTGCCAGCAGTGCGGGGAAAGGGCGGGGAAGCTCCTACGAGCAGTACTTC
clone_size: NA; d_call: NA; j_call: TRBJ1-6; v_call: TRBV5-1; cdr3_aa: CASSLGQGSGSPLHF; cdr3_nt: TGCGCCAGCAGCTTGGGGCAGGGAAGTGGATCACCCCTCCACTTT
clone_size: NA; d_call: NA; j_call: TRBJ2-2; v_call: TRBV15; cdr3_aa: CATNPHRVNTGELFF; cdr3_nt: TGTGCCACCAACCCACACAGGGTGAACACCGGGGAGCTGTTTTTT
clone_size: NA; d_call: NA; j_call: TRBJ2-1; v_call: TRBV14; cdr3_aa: CASSQGLRPWAFF; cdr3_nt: TGTGCCAGCAGCCAAGGTCTCCGGCCGTGGGCGTTCTTC
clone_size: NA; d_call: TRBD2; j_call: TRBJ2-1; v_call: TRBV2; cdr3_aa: CASTGTSGPYNEQFF; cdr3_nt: TGTGCCAGCACCGGGACTAGCGGGCCCTACAATGAGCAGTTCTTC
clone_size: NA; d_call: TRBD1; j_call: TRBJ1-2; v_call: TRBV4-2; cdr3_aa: CASSQGPGTGEEGYTF; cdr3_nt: TGTGCCAGCAGCCAAGGACCCGGGACAGGGGAGGAAGGCTACACCTTC
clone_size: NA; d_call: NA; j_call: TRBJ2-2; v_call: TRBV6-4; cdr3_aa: CASSDRGTGELFF; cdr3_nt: TGTGCCAGCAGTGACAGGGGGACCGGGGAGCTGTTTTTT
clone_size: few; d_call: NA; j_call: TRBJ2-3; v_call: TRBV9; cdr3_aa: CASAQGGSTDTQYF; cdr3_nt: TGTGCCAGCGCTCAGGGGGGAAGCACAGATACGCAGTATTTT
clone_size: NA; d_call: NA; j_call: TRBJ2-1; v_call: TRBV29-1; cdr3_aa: CSVAPPGSYNEQFF; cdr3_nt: TGCAGCGTCGCACCCCCCGGGTCCTACAATGAGCAGTTCTTC
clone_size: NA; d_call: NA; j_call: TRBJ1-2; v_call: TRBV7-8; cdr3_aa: CASSPGGAPFNYGYTF; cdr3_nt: TGTGCCAGCAGCCCCGGGGGGGCCCCGTTCAACTATGGCTACACCTTC
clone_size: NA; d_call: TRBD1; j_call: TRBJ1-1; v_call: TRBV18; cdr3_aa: CASSLKTGGGTEAFF; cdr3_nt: TGTGCCAGCTCCCTAAAGACAGGGGGAGGAACTGAAGCTTTCTTT
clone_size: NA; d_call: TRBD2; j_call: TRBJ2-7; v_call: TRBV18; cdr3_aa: CASSFKPGLAVQKTYEQYF; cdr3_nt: TGTGCCAGCTCATTCAAACCGGGACTAGCGGTTCAAAAAACCTACGAGCAGTACTTC
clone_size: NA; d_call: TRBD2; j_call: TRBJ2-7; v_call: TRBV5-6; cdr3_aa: CASSFSGAGGYEQYF; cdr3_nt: TGTGCCAGCAGCTTTTCAGGAGCGGGGGGCTACGAGCAGTACTTC
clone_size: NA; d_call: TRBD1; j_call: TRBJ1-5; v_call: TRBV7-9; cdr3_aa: CASSLYQGADQPQHF; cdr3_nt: TGTGCCAGCAGCCTTTATCAGGGGGCCGATCAGCCCCAGCATTTT
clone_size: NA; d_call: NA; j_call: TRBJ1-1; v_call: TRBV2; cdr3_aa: CASSENRVTEAFF; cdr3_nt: TGTGCCAGCAGTGAGAACAGGGTTACTGAAGCTTTCTTT
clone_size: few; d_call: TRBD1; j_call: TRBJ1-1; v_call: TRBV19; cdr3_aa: CASSRTGQWDLGAREAFF; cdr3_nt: TGTGCCAGTAGTCGGACGGGACAGTGGGACCTTGGGGCTCGGGAAGCTTTCTTT
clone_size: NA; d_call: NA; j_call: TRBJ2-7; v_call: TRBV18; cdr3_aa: CASSLTSVPYEQYF; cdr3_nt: TGTGCCAGCTCACTAACCAGCGTACCCTACGAGCAGTACTTC
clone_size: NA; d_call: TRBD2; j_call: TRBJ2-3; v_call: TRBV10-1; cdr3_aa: CASSGRGLAGGGTDTQYF; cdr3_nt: TGCGCCAGCAGTGGAAGGGGACTAGCGGGGGGGGGCACAGATACGCAGTATTTT
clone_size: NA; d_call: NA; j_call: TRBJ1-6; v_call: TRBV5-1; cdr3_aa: CASSSAGGYNSPLHF; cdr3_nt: TGCGCCAGCAGCTCCGCCGGGGGGTACAATTCACCCCTCCACTTT